The 31 T cell receptor beta chains below all came from one sample that was sequenced in a study of spatial heterogeneity in lung cancer. TCRdb reanalysed the 5' RACE reads using MiXCR and keeps one entry per CDR3 protein. The table records 95,000 to 120,000 distinct CDR3 sequences, 10% to 13% of them present only once. This sample's time point: blood at routine non-recurrence follow-up after resection. The material sequenced was PBMCs, taken at follow-up. The source of these receptors is a female donor with early-stage non-small cell lung cancer.

This clonotype has just a few counts. V is TRBV28 and J is TRBJ1-5; D is unresolved. Germline CDR1 is MDHEN and CDR2 is SYDVKM. The CDR3 totals 16 residues. V was trimmed by 2 bases and J by 0 bases, leaving 11 bases between them. In DNA, the CDR3 is TGTGCCAGCAGTTTAGACTTCGCAAATAGCAATCAGCCCCAGCATTTT. This gives the protein CASSLDFANSNQPQHF.

This clonotype was detected ten times or more. The rearrangement uses TRBV2 and TRBJ2-1; 11 bases match TRBD2. This CDR3 spans 14 amino acids. Trimming removed 5 bases from V and 4 bases from J; junction bases left unmatched: 1. CDR1 is SNHLY, CDR2 FYNNEI, per germline. The CDR3 loop is CASSTSGSYNEQFF. The CDR3 bases are TGTGCCAGCAGTACTAGCGGGAGTTACAATGAGCAGTTCTTC.

This chain connects TRBV12-3 or TRBV12-4 to TRBJ1-5; D call uncertain. Trimming stripped 3 bases from V and 11 bases from J, with 14 bases between. This CDR3 spans 13 amino acids. The DNA of the CDR3 is TGTGCCAGCAGTTTTCGGGGTTTCTTCTCCCAGCATTTT. Protein product: CASSFRGFFSQHF.

The chain carries TRBV18 and TRBJ2-5; unclear D gene. From germline, CDR1 is KGHSH and CDR2 LQKENI. The CDR3 spans 10 residues. V was trimmed by 6 bases and J by 4 bases, leaving 3 bases between them. The CDR3 is CASSGETQYF. CDR3 sequence (DNA): TGTGCCAGCTCTGGAGAGACCCAGTACTTC.

The rearrangement links TRBV15 to TRBJ2-5; D perhaps matches TRBD2 (6 bases). V was pared by 1 base and J by 0 bases, with 6 bases between. The CDR3 consists of 14 residues. CDR1 LNHNV and CDR2 YYDKDF come from the germline V gene (reference sequence). DNA for the CDR3: TGTGCCACCAGCAGAGGGGACTACCAAGAGACCCAGTACTTC. It translates to CATSRGDYQETQYF.

This clonotype appeared many times. The CDR3, as DNA: TGTGCCAGCAGTCTGGAGACAGGGTCCTCTGGAAACACCATATATTTT. It is translated as CASSLETGSSGNTIYF. J is TRBJ1-3 and V is TRBV12-3 or TRBV12-4; 7 nucleotides line up with TRBD1. With V trimmed by 5 bases and J by 0 bases, 7 bases remained unmatched. CDR3 length: 16 amino acids.

V gene TRBV5-6 combines with J gene TRBJ2-3; 11 nucleotides line up with TRBD1. CDR1 is SGHDT, CDR2 YYEEEE, per germline. This CDR3 region has 16 residues. Trimming at V came to 1 base and at J to 5 bases, leaving 6 bases not matched to a gene. Here the CDR3 reads CASSLRTGGRQDTQYF. CDR3 nucleotides: TGTGCCAGCAGCTTGAGGACAGGGGGCCGTCAAGATACGCAGTATTTT.

This clonotype was recorded a few times. The gene calls are TRBV28 and TRBJ2-7; D gene unclear. With 6 bases removed from V and 3 bases from J, the gap between germline ends came to 9 bases. This CDR3 spans 12 amino acids. Germline V gives CDR1 MDHEN, CDR2 SYDVKM. In DNA form, the CDR3 reads TGTGCCAGCAGACCGTCGAGCTACGAGCAGTACTTC. This translates into CASRPSSYEQYF.

The table lists this clonotype with many counts. The rearrangement links TRBV28 to TRBJ2-7; D is perhaps TRBD2 (6 bases). V shed 4 bases and J shed 3 bases, with 13 bases lying between them. This CDR3 has 14 amino acids. Germline values: CDR1 MDHEN, CDR2 SYDVKM. The CDR3 protein is CASSSDGRGYEQYV. The CDR3 DNA sequence: TGTGCCAGCAGTTCGGACGGGAGAGGCTACGAGCAGTACGTC.

The chain has TRBV29-1 and TRBJ2-7; TRBD2 aligns across 15 bases. Per germline, CDR1 SQVTM and CDR2 ANQGSEA. V shed 7 bases and J 6 bases; nucleotides not matched to a gene: 7. The CDR3 covers 14 residues. DNA for the CDR3: TGCAGCGCTCGGACTAGCGGGAGGGCCAGCGAGCAGTACTTC. Residues: CSARTSGRASEQYF.

The chain has TRBV11-2 and TRBJ2-2, with TRBD1 matching over 7 bases. The CDR3 runs to 14 residues. The ends lost 7 bases at V and 6 bases at J; junction bases unmatched: 8. CDR1 is SGHAT and CDR2 is FQNNGV in the germline V gene. The DNA of the CDR3 is TGTGCCAGCACTCTTCTTCAGGGGGCCGGGGAGCTGTTTTTT. Translated, it gives CASTLLQGAGELFF.

This clonotype was counted only a few times. The chain joins TRBV28 to TRBJ2-5; D possibly corresponds to TRBD2 (5 bases). Germline V lookup: CDR1 MDHEN, CDR2 SYDVKM. The CDR3 length is 13 residues. The V end lost 3 bases, the J end lost 2 bases, and 7 bases lay between the germline ends. CDR3 sequence: CASSFEGQETQYF. In nucleotides, the CDR3 is TGTGCCAGCAGTTTCGAGGGACAAGAGACCCAGTACTTC.

The rearrangement uses TRBV12-3 or TRBV12-4 and TRBJ1-3; D is perhaps TRBD1 (5 bases). V lost 8 bases and J lost 4, with 9 bases in between. This CDR3 comprises 12 residues. The CDR3 sequence: CASQGLGNTIYF. CDR3 nucleotides: TGTGCCAGCCAGGGCCTGGGAAACACCATATATTTT.

This clonotype was observed a handful of times. The chain has TRBV28 and TRBJ2-1, with 8 bases fitting TRBD2. The ends lost 2 bases at V and 8 bases at J; junction bases unmatched: 11. This CDR3 contains 16 residues. Germline V gives CDR1 MDHEN, CDR2 SYDVKM. The CDR3 loop is CASSLPGTRSLHEQFF. The CDR3 DNA reads as TGTGCCAGCAGTTTACCAGGGACTAGATCTCTCCATGAGCAGTTCTTC.

This clonotype was counted many times. The chain employs TRBV3-1 and TRBJ1-4; the D gene is possibly TRBD1 (5 bases). This CDR3 comprises 15 residues. Trimming shortened V by 0 bases and J by 4 bases, and 9 bases separated the two germline ends. Germline assignment: CDR1 LGHDT and CDR2 YNNKEL (reference sequence). The CDR3 DNA follows: TGTGCCAGCAGCCAAGAAGACAGACGTAATGAAAAACTGTTTTTT. Amino acids: CASSQEDRRNEKLFF. Based on the CDR3 plus reference TRBV3-1 and TRBJ1-4, the full variable domain is DTAVSQTPKYLVTQMGNDKSIKCEQNLGHDTMYWYKQDSKKFLKIMFSYNNKELIINETVPNRFSPKSPDKAHLNLHINSLELGDSAVYFCASSQEDRRNEKLFFGSGTQLSVL.

The chain recombines TRBV28 with TRBJ2-7; D gene ambiguous. Germline CDR1 is MDHEN and CDR2 is SYDVKM. The CDR3 loop spans 12 amino acids. Trimming cost V 6 bases and J 2 bases, with 8 bases left between them. In DNA form, the CDR3 reads TGTGCCAGCAGCTCTCCCCCCTACGAGCAGTACTTC. The encoded protein is CASSSPPYEQYF. Full variable domain (missing parts from reference TRBV28 and TRBJ2-7): DVKVTQSSRYLVKRTGEKVFLECVQDMDHENMFWYRQDPGLGLRLIYFSYDVKMKEKGDIPEGYSVSREKKERFSLILESASTNQTSMYLCASSSPPYEQYFGPGTRLTVT.

This chain uses TRBV7-6 with TRBJ2-7, with a possible D match to TRBD1 (6 bases). The CDR3 spans 17 residues. Trimming stripped 2 bases from V and 3 bases from J, with 20 bases between. CDR1 is SGHVS and CDR2 is FNYEAQ in the germline V gene. This chain's CDR3 is CASSLKGWGHGLYEQYF. The CDR3 nucleotides read TGTGCCAGCAGCTTAAAAGGCTGGGGGCACGGACTCTACGAGCAGTACTTC.

The chain links TRBV6-6 to TRBJ2-5, with unresolved D. The CDR3 has 16 residues. Trimming took 2 bases from V and 2 from J, leaving 15 bases between them. CDR1 and CDR2 from the germline V gene are MNHNY and SVGAGI (reference sequence). CDR3 nucleotides: TGTGCCAGCAGTTACGGGCAGAACCTAAAACAAGAGACCCAGTACTTC. Translated, it gives CASSYGQNLKQETQYF.

This clonotype was seen only a few times. This sequence joins TRBV7-2 and TRBJ2-2, with D perhaps TRBD1 (5 bases). The V gene lost 4 bases and the J gene lost 0 bases, with 18 bases spanning the gap. This CDR3 has 18 amino acids. Germline V CDR1 and CDR2: SGHTA, FQGNSA. The CDR3 is CASSYWGYYFSNTGELFF. DNA for the CDR3: TGTGCCAGCAGCTATTGGGGCTATTACTTCTCGAACACCGGGGAGCTGTTTTTT.

This chain connects TRBV6-1 to TRBJ2-1; 10 positions match TRBD2. Germline V lookup: CDR1 MNHNS, CDR2 SASEGT. The CDR3 is 13 amino acids. The V and J ends lost 6 bases and 8 bases, in that order; junction bases with no gene match: 4. The CDR3 DNA reads as TGTGCCAGCAGAATAGCGGGAGGCCATGAGCAGTTCTTC. It encodes CASRIAGGHEQFF.

CDR3 coding DNA: TGTGCCAGCAGAAGGACAGGGAGAGACTATGGCTACACCTTC. This codes for CASRRTGRDYGYTF. V usage is TRBV27 and J usage is TRBJ1-2; TRBD1 matches 8 bases. CDR3 length: 14 amino acids. V dropped 6 bases and J dropped 3; count of bases not matched to a gene: 6. CDR1 is MNHEY and CDR2 is SMNVEV in the germline V gene (reference sequence).

This clonotype appeared many times. J is TRBJ2-2 and V is TRBV16; D perhaps matches TRBD2 (5 bases). V shed 8 bases and J shed 1 base, with 14 bases lying between them. Germline lookup yields CDR1 KGHSY and CDR2 FQNENV. There are 15 residues in the CDR3. This chain's CDR3 is CASSNKLVNTGELFF. The CDR3 bases are TGTGCCAGCTCAAACAAACTAGTGAACACCGGGGAGCTGTTTTTT.

CDR3 protein: CAWSVRSGNQPQHF. The CDR3 DNA reads TGTGCCTGGAGTGTCAGGAGTGGCAATCAGCCCCAGCATTTT. The J gene is TRBJ1-5, the V gene TRBV30; D is ambiguous. CDR1 is GTSNPN, CDR2 SVGIG, per germline (reference sequence). Deletions cut 0 bases from V and 2 bases from J, with 8 bases between. This CDR3 region has 14 residues.

This clonotype was recorded at least ten times. This sequence joins TRBV4-2 and TRBJ2-1; 8 bases are shared with TRBD1. The junction had 11 bases not matched to a gene; V was cut back by 0 bases and J by 4 bases. Germline CDR1 LGHNA, CDR2 YNFKEQ. The CDR3 is 18 residues long. CDR3: CASSQDSPWGTGYNEQFF. The CDR3, as DNA: TGTGCCAGCAGCCAAGATTCCCCCTGGGGGACAGGTTACAATGAGCAGTTCTTC.

The V and J genes are TRBV28 and TRBJ2-2; TRBD1 might be the D (6 bases). Looked up from germline, CDR1 is MDHEN and CDR2 is SYDVKM. V was pared by 6 bases and J by 3 bases, with 11 bases between. The CDR3 runs 14 residues. DNA for the CDR3: TGTGCCAGCAGGACAGGAGTGGACACCGGGGAGCTGTTTTTT. Its translation is CASRTGVDTGELFF.

This clonotype was detected only a few times. The chain has TRBV28 and TRBJ2-1; D not resolved. From germline, CDR1 is MDHEN and CDR2 SYDVKM. The CDR3 has 14 amino acids. Trimming stripped 5 bases from V and 4 bases from J, with 12 bases between. The CDR3 DNA reads TGTGCCAGCAGTCAAGAAGACTTATACAATGAGCAGTTCTTC. It encodes CASSQEDLYNEQFF. Combining the CDR3 with reference TRBV28 and TRBJ2-1 gives the whole variable domain DVKVTQSSRYLVKRTGEKVFLECVQDMDHENMFWYRQDPGLGLRLIYFSYDVKMKEKGDIPEGYSVSREKKERFSLILESASTNQTSMYLCASSQEDLYNEQFFGPGTRLTVL.

In its sample, this clonotype was seen many times. J is TRBJ1-1 and V is TRBV12-3 or TRBV12-4; the D gene is possibly TRBD1 (5 bases). The V gene lost 7 bases and the J gene lost 4 bases, with 19 bases spanning the gap. The CDR3 loop spans 15 amino acids. The CDR3 reads CASTNRDGTLTEAFF. As DNA, the CDR3 is TGTGCCAGCACAAACCGGGACGGGACCCTCACTGAAGCTTTCTTT.

The chain combines TRBV7-2 with TRBJ1-4; D possibly corresponds to TRBD1 (5 bases). This CDR3 is built from 15 residues. Germline-derived CDR1 and CDR2 are SGHTA and FQGNSA. V shed 5 bases and J shed 0 bases, with 10 bases lying between them. The CDR3 here is CASSPSGATNEKLFF. The CDR3 DNA reads TGTGCCAGCAGCCCGTCGGGGGCAACTAATGAAAAACTGTTTTTT.

The chain carries TRBV18 and TRBJ1-6, with a possible D match to TRBD1 (5 bases). This CDR3 has 13 amino acids. V lost 2 bases, J lost 7 bases, and 6 bases lay in between. Germline V gene data show CDR1 as KGHSH and CDR2 as LQKENI. CDR3 nucleotides: TGTGCCAGCTCACCAGGGGGGAATTCACCCCTCCACTTT. It codes for CASSPGGNSPLHF.

This clonotype was detected ten times or more. The J gene is TRBJ1-4, the V gene TRBV29-1; the D gene is possibly TRBD1 (6 bases). The ends were cut back, 4 bases at V and 7 bases at J, with 13 bases in the middle. Germline V lookup: CDR1 SQVTM, CDR2 ANQGSEA. CDR3 length: 13 residues. This CDR3 reads CSVGSGRGEKLFF. The CDR3, as DNA: TGCAGCGTTGGGTCGGGCAGGGGTGAAAAACTGTTTTTT.

A few counts support this clonotype. The chain employs TRBV12-3 or TRBV12-4 and TRBJ2-3; possible D gene TRBD1, 5 bases. Deletions cut 1 base from V and 2 bases from J, with 13 bases between. The CDR3 is 16 residues long. Written as DNA, the CDR3 is TGTGCCAGCAGTTTAGTCGGCCAGGGTTCCACAGATACGCAGTATTTT. Amino acids: CASSLVGQGSTDTQYF.